These 24 T cell receptor beta chains came from one sample sequenced in a study of CD8+ T cells in alopecia areata. Sequencing templates came from extracted RNA that was reverse transcribed into cDNA. Using immunoSEQ multiplex PCR, the repertoire was profiled, and TCRdb retains in-frame clones only, with some absent. The sample holds around 120,000 clones, approximately 38% seen once. Sequencing was performed on CD4+ T cells sorted from blood. Every receptor here comes from a human donor with alopecia areata.

The sample holds a few counts of this clone. The chain uses TRBV19 and TRBJ1-1, with 7 bases that match TRBD1. Per germline, CDR1 LNHDA and CDR2 SQIVND (reference sequence). The CDR3 totals 14 residues. V shed 6 bases, J shed 6 bases, and the junction held 10 bases outside the gene matches. Written as DNA, the CDR3 is TGTGCCAGTAGGGAACAGGGGCGCGGATCTGAAGCTTTCTTT. Translated: CASREQGRGSEAFF.

In this sample, this clone turned up a few times. The chain recombines TRBV7-9 with TRBJ2-3; D remains ambiguous. The CDR3 runs to 14 residues. CDR1 and CDR2 from the germline V gene are SEHNR and FQNEAQ (reference sequence). V was clipped by 1 base and J by 0 bases, with 5 bases between them. CDR3 protein: CASSLVGSTDTQYF. In DNA, the CDR3 is TGTGCCAGCAGCTTAGTGGGCAGCACAGATACGCAGTATTTT.

This clone was seen a few times. The chain joins TRBV18 to TRBJ2-7; no clear D gene. This CDR3 region has 14 residues. Trimming pared 3 bases from V and 1 base from J, leaving 10 bases between. Germline-derived CDR1 and CDR2 are KGHSH and LQKENI. The CDR3 loop is CASSPISGSYEQYF. In DNA, the CDR3 is TGTGCCAGCTCACCGATCTCCGGTTCCTACGAGCAGTACTTC. The variable domain in full, with the rest retrieved from reference TRBV18 and TRBJ2-7, is NAGVMQNPRHLVRRRGQEARLRCSPMKGHSHVYWYRQLPEEGLKFMVYLQKENIIDESGMPKERFSAEFPKEGPSILRIQQVVRGDSAAYFCASSPISGSYEQYFGPGTRLTVT.

The chain has TRBV29-1 and TRBJ1-3; D remains ambiguous. CDR3 length: 13 residues. V lost 4 bases and J 0 bases, leaving 7 bases between the germline ends. Germline-derived CDR1 and CDR2 are SQVTM and ANQGSEA. DNA of the CDR3: TGCAGCGTTGTAACCAACTCTGGAAACACCATATATTTT. Its translation: CSVVTNSGNTIYF. The whole variable domain, filled in from reference TRBV29-1 and TRBJ1-3, reads SAVISQKPSRDICQRGTSLTIQCQVDSQVTMMFWYRQQPGQSLTLIATANQGSEATYESGFVIDKFPISRPNLTFSTLTVSNMSPEDSSIYLCSVVTNSGNTIYFGEGSWLTVV.

The chain recombines TRBV7-2 with TRBJ1-4; 7 bases are a match to TRBD1. V dropped 4 bases and J dropped 8; count of bases not matched to a gene: 7. This CDR3 comprises 14 residues. CDR1 and CDR2 (germline): SGHTA, FQGNSA. The CDR3 DNA reads TGTGCCAGCAGCTCACAGGGGTTCGGCGAAAAACTGTTTTTT. Its translation: CASSSQGFGEKLFF.

This clone showed up just a few times. The chain has TRBV7-9 and TRBJ2-7, with D unclear. Trimming took 4 bases from V and 3 from J, leaving 4 bases between them. Germline loops: CDR1 SEHNR, CDR2 FQNEAQ (reference sequence). This CDR3 has 11 residues. The CDR3 DNA reads TGTGCCAGCAGCTCTTTCTACGAGCAGTACTTC. It codes for CASSSFYEQYF.

This clone was seen only a few times. The J gene is TRBJ2-6, the V gene TRBV28; TRBD1 might be the D (6 bases). The CDR3 contains 16 residues. Germline V gene lookup returns CDR1 MDHEN and CDR2 SYDVKM. Trimming shortened V by 6 bases and J by 3 bases, and 15 bases separated the two germline ends. The CDR3 sequence is CASREKQGFGANVLTF. Here the CDR3 DNA reads TGTGCCAGCAGGGAGAAACAGGGTTTTGGGGCCAACGTCCTGACTTTC.

This clone was seen more than once but under ten times. The chain is built from TRBV29-1 and TRBJ1-1; possible D gene TRBD1, 6 bases. The germline V and J ends were trimmed by 6 bases and 3 bases, with 17 bases remaining between them. The length of the CDR3 is 14 residues. CDR1 and CDR2 (germline): SQVTM, ANQGSEA. The CDR3 loop reads CSVGFVDSYTEAFF. The CDR3 DNA reads as TGCAGCGTGGGTTTCGTGGACAGTTACACTGAAGCTTTCTTT.

J is TRBJ2-3 and V is TRBV28, with 9 bases matching TRBD2. V dropped 10 bases and J dropped 4; count of bases not matched to a gene: 12. CDR3 size: 15 residues. Germline CDR1 and CDR2: MDHEN and SYDVKM. The CDR3 is CAIKTPAGGSDTQYF. The CDR3 DNA is TGTGCCATTAAAACCCCAGCGGGAGGTTCAGATACGCAGTATTTT.

A few counts support this clone. The rearrangement links TRBV7-8 to TRBJ2-1, with D perhaps being TRBD1 or TRBD2 (5 bases each). CDR1 is SGHVS, CDR2 FQNEAQ, per germline. CDR3 length equals 12 residues. V was trimmed by 5 bases and J by 8 bases, leaving 10 bases between them. For the CDR3, the DNA is TGTGCCAGCAGCCCCGGGGCCCATGAGCAGTTCTTC. The encoded protein is CASSPGAHEQFF.

This clone showed up just a few times. V and J are TRBV18 and TRBJ2-7, with TRBD2 identical over 8 bases. This CDR3 contains 17 residues. Germline trimming cut 2 bases from V and 0 bases from J; bases unmatched to any gene: 9. Germline-derived CDR1 and CDR2 are KGHSH and LQKENI. CDR3 amino acids: CASSPSGGAESSYEQYF. The CDR3 bases are TGTGCCAGCTCACCATCGGGAGGGGCGGAATCCTCCTACGAGCAGTACTTC.

In this sample, this clone turned up a few times. The J gene is TRBJ1-3, the V gene TRBV30, with D possibly TRBD1 on 5 matching bases. Germline V CDR1 and CDR2: GTSNPN, SVGIG (reference sequence). CDR3 length: 14 amino acids. Trimming removed 8 bases from V and 0 bases from J, with 14 bases in between. The CDR3 sequence is CARGGGFSGNTIYF. The CDR3 DNA follows: TGTGCCCGCGGCGGGGGATTCTCTGGAAACACCATATATTTT. Variable domain in full (rest from reference TRBV30 and TRBJ1-3): SQTIHQWPATLVQPVGSPLSLECTVEGTSNPNLYWYRQAAGRGLQLLFYSVGIGQISSEVPQNLSASRPQDRQFILSSKKLLLSDSGFYLCARGGGFSGNTIYFGEGSWLTVV.

This chain's CDR3 is CASSLDRGNSPLHF. The CDR3 nucleotides read TGCGCCAGCAGCCTGGACAGGGGCAATTCACCCCTCCACTTT. V gene TRBV4-3 combines with J gene TRBJ1-6; TRBD1 aligns across 9 bases. V trimming: 4 bases; J trimming: 7 bases; junction bases outside the gene matches: 2. This CDR3 is 14 amino acids long. Germline V CDR1 and CDR2: LGHNA, YSLEER.

This clone was observed a handful of times. The CDR3 sequence: CASSFLGSGSSYNEQFF. Here the CDR3 DNA reads TGTGCCAGCAGCTTTCTAGGTAGCGGGAGCTCCTACAATGAGCAGTTCTTC. The V gene is TRBV5-6, the J gene TRBJ2-1, with 9 bases matching TRBD2. CDR1 is SGHDT, CDR2 YYEEEE, per germline. With 2 bases clipped from V and 0 bases from J, the junction kept 6 bases outside the gene matches. CDR3 length equals 17 residues.

This chain links TRBV29-1 with TRBJ2-2; tentative D call: TRBD1 (6 bases). The CDR3 contains 18 residues. Germline V gene lookup returns CDR1 SQVTM and CDR2 ANQGSEA. Deletions cut 3 bases from V and 5 bases from J, with 25 bases between. CDR3 in DNA: TGCAGCGTTGAGTTGGGAGTAATACAGGGAGAGTTAACCGGGGAGCTGTTTTTT. Amino acids: CSVELGVIQGELTGELFF.

The chain uses TRBV29-1 and TRBJ2-7; 7 bases are shared with TRBD1. J lost 6 bases, V lost 8 bases, and 13 bases had no gene match. The CDR3 covers 13 residues. Germline V CDR1 and CDR2: SQVTM, ANQGSEA. CDR3 loop: CSYARGPVSEQYF. As DNA, the CDR3 is TGCAGCTACGCGAGGGGGCCGGTGAGCGAGCAGTACTTC.

A few counts support this clone. The J gene is TRBJ2-5, the V gene TRBV5-6; TRBD1 matches at 7 bases. The CDR3 is made up of 15 amino acids. V shed 0 bases, J shed 1 base, and the junction held 3 bases outside the gene matches. In germline, CDR1 is SGHDT, CDR2 YYEEEE. The CDR3 spells CASSLGDRVQETQYF. The CDR3, as DNA: TGTGCCAGCAGCTTGGGGGACAGAGTCCAAGAGACCCAGTACTTC.

This clone was recorded a few times. The chain is built from TRBV6-5 and TRBJ1-1; D gene unclear. The V and J ends lost 5 bases and 11 bases respectively, with 15 bases between them. This CDR3 has 12 residues. CDR1 is MNHEY, CDR2 SVGAGI, per germline. The CDR3 region has the DNA TGTGCCAGCAGTGGATTCGGCCTAAGGGCTTTCTTT. It specifies CASSGFGLRAFF.

The chain recombines TRBV6-5 with TRBJ2-1; D possibly corresponds to TRBD2 (6 bases). The CDR3 runs to 12 residues. Trimming took 8 bases from V and 6 from J, leaving 11 bases between them. Germline V gives CDR1 MNHEY, CDR2 SVGAGI. CDR3 amino acids: CASGTFGNEQFF. The CDR3, as DNA: TGTGCCAGCGGGACTTTTGGCAATGAGCAGTTCTTC.

The chain has TRBV29-1 and TRBJ1-5; the match to TRBD1 covers 8 bases. The CDR3 sequence is 15 residues long. Germline CDR1 and CDR2: SQVTM and ANQGSEA. V dropped 6 bases and J dropped 0; count of bases not matched to a gene: 7. The CDR3 DNA sequence: TGCAGCGTGGCCGGGACAGGCGATAGCAATCAGCCCCAGCATTTT. This encodes CSVAGTGDSNQPQHF.

This clone was observed a few times. The chain employs TRBV5-1 and TRBJ1-1; D is undetermined. The CDR3 extends over 14 amino acids. V shed 3 bases and J shed 7 bases, with 16 bases lying between them. CDR1 SGHRS and CDR2 YFSETQ come from the germline V gene. The CDR3 nucleotides read TGCGCCAGCAGCTATACGGCCGCCGCCATTGAAGCTTTCTTT. Protein sequence: CASSYTAAAIEAFF.

This clone was seen only a few times. The chain combines TRBV4-3 with TRBJ2-2, with TRBD2 matching 15 bases. The J segment lost 5 bases and the V segment lost 3 bases, leaving 7 bases of the junction unmatched. Germline values: CDR1 LGHNA, CDR2 YSLEER. The CDR3 consists of 18 residues. The CDR3 here is CASSQLGLAGGRTGELFF. The CDR3 bases are TGCGCCAGCAGCCAGCTGGGACTAGCGGGAGGACGTACCGGGGAGCTGTTTTTT.

This chain uses TRBV6-1 with TRBJ1-5; weak D call: TRBD1 (5 bases). In germline, CDR1 is MNHNS, CDR2 SASEGT. The CDR3 loop spans 18 amino acids. The V end lost 2 bases, the J end lost 4 bases, and 21 bases lay between the germline ends. Written as DNA, the CDR3 is TGTGCCAGCAGTGAACGTGACAACAGGTGGGGCCGGAATCAGCCCCAGCATTTT. Translating gives CASSERDNRWGRNQPQHF.

J is TRBJ2-5 and V is TRBV29-1; D might be TRBD1 or TRBD2, each matching 5 bases. Germline V gene data show CDR1 as SQVTM and CDR2 as ANQGSEA. The ends were cut back, 5 bases at V and 5 bases at J, with 12 bases in the middle. The CDR3 is 12 residues long. The CDR3 protein is CSVRSREETQYF. CDR3 coding DNA: TGCAGCGTTCGCTCCAGGGAGGAGACCCAGTACTTC.